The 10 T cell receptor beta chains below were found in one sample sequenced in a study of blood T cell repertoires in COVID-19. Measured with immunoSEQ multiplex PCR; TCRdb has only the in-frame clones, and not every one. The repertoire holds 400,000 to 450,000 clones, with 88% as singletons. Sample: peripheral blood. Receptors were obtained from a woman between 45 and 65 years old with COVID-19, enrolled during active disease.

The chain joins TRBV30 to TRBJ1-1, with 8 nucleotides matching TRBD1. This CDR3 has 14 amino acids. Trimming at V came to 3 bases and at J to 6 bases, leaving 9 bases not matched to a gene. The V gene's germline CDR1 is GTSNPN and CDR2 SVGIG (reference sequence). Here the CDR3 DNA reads TGTGCCTGGAGGGCTTCAGCAGGGGGCTCTGAAGCTTTCTTT. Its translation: CAWRASAGGSEAFF. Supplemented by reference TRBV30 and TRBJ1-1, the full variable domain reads SQTIHQWPATLVQPVGSPLSLECTVEGTSNPNLYWYRQAAGRGLQLLFYSVGIGQISSEVPQNLSASRPQDRQFILSSKKLLLSDSGFYLCAWRASAGGSEAFFGQGTRLTVV.

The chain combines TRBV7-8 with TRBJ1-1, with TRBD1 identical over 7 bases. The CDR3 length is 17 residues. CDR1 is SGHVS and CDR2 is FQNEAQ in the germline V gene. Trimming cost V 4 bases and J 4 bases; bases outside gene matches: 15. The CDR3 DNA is TGTGCCAGCAGCTCAATACAGGGGCTCGGGATTTCCACTGAAGCTTTCTTT. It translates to CASSSIQGLGISTEAFF.

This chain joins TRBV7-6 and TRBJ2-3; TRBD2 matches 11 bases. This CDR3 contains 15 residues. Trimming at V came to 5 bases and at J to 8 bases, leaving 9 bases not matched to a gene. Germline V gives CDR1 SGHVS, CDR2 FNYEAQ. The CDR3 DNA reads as TGTGCCAGCAGCACCAGTAGCGGGGGGGCCGGTACGCAGTATTTT. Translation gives CASSTSSGGAGTQYF.

CDR3 residues: CASSFEDRASAFF. CDR3 bases: TGTGCCAGCAGTTTTGAAGACAGGGCTTCGGCTTTCTTT. This chain joins TRBV6-6 and TRBJ1-1, with 7 bases lining up with TRBD1. Germline CDR1 reads MNHNY; CDR2 reads SVGAGI (reference sequence). The CDR3 spans 13 residues. V lost 4 bases and J lost 11; bases outside the gene matches: 10.

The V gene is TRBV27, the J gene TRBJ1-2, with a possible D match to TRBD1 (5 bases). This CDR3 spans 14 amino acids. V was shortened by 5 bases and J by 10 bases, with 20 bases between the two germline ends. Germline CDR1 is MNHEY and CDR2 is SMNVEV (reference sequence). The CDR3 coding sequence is TGTGCCAGCAGTCCCTACAACCGACAGCTTGACTACACCTTC. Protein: CASSPYNRQLDYTF.

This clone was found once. The CDR3 bases are TGTGCCAGCAGCCTGGGGACTACCACAGATACGCAGTATTTT. Protein product: CASSLGTTTDTQYF. The chain recombines TRBV11-2 with TRBJ2-3; 7 nucleotides agree with TRBD2. From germline, CDR1 is SGHAT and CDR2 FQNNGV. The CDR3 consists of 14 residues. After removal of 5 bases from V and 2 bases from J, the junction contained 4 bases not matched to a gene.

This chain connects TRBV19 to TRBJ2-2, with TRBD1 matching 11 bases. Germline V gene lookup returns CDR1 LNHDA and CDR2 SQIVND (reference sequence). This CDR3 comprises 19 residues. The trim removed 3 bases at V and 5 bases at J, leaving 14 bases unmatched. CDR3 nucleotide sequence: TGTGCCAGTAGTATTCCCAAATCCGGGACAGGGGGAAGGACCGGGGAGCTGTTTTTT. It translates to CASSIPKSGTGGRTGELFF.

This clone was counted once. The chain's CDR3 is CATSAGFGELFF. For the CDR3, the DNA is TGTGCCACCAGTGCGGGATTCGGGGAGCTGTTTTTT. This chain joins TRBV24-1 and TRBJ2-2; the D gene is possibly TRBD2 (5 bases). The CDR3 consists of 12 residues. Trimming shortened V by 5 bases and J by 7 bases, and 7 bases separated the two germline ends. Germline assignment: CDR1 KGHDR and CDR2 SFDVKD.

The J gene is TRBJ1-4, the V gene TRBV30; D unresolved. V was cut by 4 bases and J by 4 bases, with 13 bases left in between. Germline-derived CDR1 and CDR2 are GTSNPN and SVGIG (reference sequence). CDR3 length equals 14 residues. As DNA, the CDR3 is TGTGCCTGGACCTACCTAGCCCTTAATGAAAAACTGTTTTTT. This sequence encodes CAWTYLALNEKLFF.

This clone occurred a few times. This CDR3 reads CASSQGVGGNTGELFF. Here the CDR3 DNA reads TGTGCCAGCAGCCAAGGAGTTGGAGGGAACACCGGGGAGCTGTTTTTT. The V gene is TRBV3-1 (or the pseudogene TRBV3-2), the J gene TRBJ2-2; D is perhaps TRBD2 (5 bases). The CDR3 has 16 residues. Per the germline V gene, CDR1 is LGHDT and CDR2 is YNNKEL (reference sequence). Deletions cut 1 base from V and 1 base from J, with 10 bases between.